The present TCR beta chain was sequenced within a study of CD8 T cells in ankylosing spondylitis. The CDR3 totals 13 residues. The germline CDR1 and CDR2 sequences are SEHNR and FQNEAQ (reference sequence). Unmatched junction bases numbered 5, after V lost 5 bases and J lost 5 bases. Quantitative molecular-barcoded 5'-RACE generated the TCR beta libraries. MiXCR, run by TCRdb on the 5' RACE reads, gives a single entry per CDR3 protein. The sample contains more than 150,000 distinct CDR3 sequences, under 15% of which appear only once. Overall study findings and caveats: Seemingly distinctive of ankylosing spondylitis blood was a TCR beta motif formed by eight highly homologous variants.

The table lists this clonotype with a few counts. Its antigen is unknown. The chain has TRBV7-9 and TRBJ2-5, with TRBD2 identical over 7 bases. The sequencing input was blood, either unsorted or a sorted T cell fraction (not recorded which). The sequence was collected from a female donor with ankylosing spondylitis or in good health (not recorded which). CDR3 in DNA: TGTGCCAGCAGCCAACGGGAGGCGGAGACCCAGTACTTC. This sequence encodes CASSQREAETQYF.